This TCR beta chain comes out of a study of cytomegalovirus exposure and HLA in healthy donors. Whole-study findings and limits: One later analysis, an examination of the 120 validation repertoires, found that first-cohort TCR clusters tended to co-occur in them.

Turning to this clone: Its antigen is not identified.

Donors were drawn from the roughly 110-subject validation cohort, separate from the 666-subject first cohort. TCRdb keeps only in-frame clones here, not all; method: immunoSEQ multiplex PCR. The sample records 200,000 to 300,000 clones, around 87% being singletons. The CDR3 contains 13 residues. Germline lookup yields CDR1 MNHEY and CDR2 SMNVEV (reference sequence). The V end was cut by 2 bases, the J end by 6 bases, with 8 bases between. The material sequenced was PBMCs. This chain links TRBV27 with TRBJ1-5; D gene uncertain. The source is a woman aged 25 to 39 in good health and CMV-seropositive. CDR3 residues: CASSLGGGQPQHF. CDR3 bases: TGTGCCAGCAGTTTAGGAGGAGGTCAGCCCCAGCATTTT.